Below are 15 T cell receptor beta chains sequenced from a single sample in a study of cytomegalovirus exposure and HLA in healthy donors (dated by TCRdb to about 2017). Libraries were built with the immunoSEQ multiplex PCR assay. For the multiplex PCR, a mixture combining 60 forward primers for TCR Vbeta segments and 13 reverse primers for TCR Jbeta segments was used. TCRdb took over this immuneACCESS table, retaining in-frame rearrangements with V and J assigned. Such tables are incomplete; in checked studies, under half of the missing clones stem from an unresolved V gene, and the remainder is unexplained. The sample contains 100,000 to 150,000 clones, approximately 75% of them found a single time. The ten biggest clones cover over 2.5% of the sample. Sequencing used PBMCs. These receptors all come from a woman between 50 and 59 years old in good health and CMV-seronegative.

The rearrangement uses TRBV6-1 and TRBJ1-4; D unresolved. Germline V gene sequence: CDR1 MNHNS, CDR2 SASEGT. The CDR3 covers 16 residues. V lost 3 bases, J lost 0 bases, and 11 bases lay in between. The CDR3: CASSEGVVATNEKLFF. The CDR3 bases are TGTGCCAGCAGTGAGGGAGTCGTTGCAACTAATGAAAAACTGTTTTTT.

The chain employs TRBV10-3 and TRBJ2-1, with TRBD2 as a possible D gene (6 bases). The CDR3 runs to 19 residues. CDR1 is ENHRY, CDR2 SYGVKD, per germline. Trimming left V 0 bases short and J 4 bases short, with 22 bases between. CDR3 protein: CAISESGGEDPRLYNEQFF. CDR3 coding DNA: TGTGCCATCAGTGAGTCCGGCGGGGAAGACCCTCGGCTTTACAATGAGCAGTTCTTC.

This rearrangement joins TRBV7-3 to TRBJ2-2; D possibly corresponds to TRBD1 (6 bases). This CDR3 is built from 14 residues. Germline-derived CDR1 and CDR2 are SGHTA and FQGTGA. Trimming removed 5 bases from V and 1 base from J, with 8 bases in between. The CDR3: CASSRDKNTGELFF. For the CDR3, the DNA is TGTGCCAGCAGCCGGGACAAGAACACCGGGGAGCTGTTTTTT.

This chain joins TRBV19 and TRBJ2-1; 9 bases map to TRBD1. The V and J ends lost 4 bases and 6 bases, in that order; junction bases with no gene match: 10. This CDR3 spans 16 amino acids. CDR1 LNHDA and CDR2 SQIVND come from the germline V gene (reference sequence). The CDR3 loop is CASSNRLATGGNEQFF. CDR3 in DNA: TGTGCCAGTAGTAATCGATTGGCGACAGGGGGCAATGAGCAGTTCTTC. Complete variable domain (other parts from reference TRBV19 and TRBJ2-1): DGGITQSPKYLFRKEGQNVTLSCEQNLNHDAMYWYRQDPGQGLRLIYYSQIVNDFQKGDIAEGYSVSREKKESFPLTVTSAQKNPTAFYLCASSNRLATGGNEQFFGPGTRLTVL.

The chain links TRBV13 to TRBJ1-4, with TRBD1 matching 11 bases. Germline assignment: CDR1 PRHDT and CDR2 FYEKMQ (reference sequence). With V trimmed by 5 bases and J by 7 bases, 9 bases remained unmatched. The CDR3 loop spans 16 amino acids. In nucleotides, the CDR3 is TGTGCCAGCAGCCATTCGGAGGGACAGGGGGGTGAAAAACTGTTTTTT. Its protein is CASSHSEGQGGEKLFF.

This clone came up a few times. The rearrangement uses TRBV7-3 and TRBJ2-5; D is possibly TRBD1 (5 bases). The CDR3 is 14 amino acids. The germline V and J ends were trimmed by 2 bases and 1 base, with 8 bases remaining between them. The germline gives CDR1 SGHTA, CDR2 FQGTGA. The DNA of the CDR3 is TGTGCCAGCAGCTTAGGGGCAGTCCAAGAGACCCAGTACTTC. Its translation is CASSLGAVQETQYF.

The V call is TRBV19, the J call TRBJ1-2; 9 nucleotides match TRBD1. The germline gives CDR1 LNHDA, CDR2 SQIVND (reference sequence). Trimming cost V 7 bases and J 5 bases; bases outside gene matches: 8. The CDR3 has 14 amino acids. The CDR3 region has the DNA TGTGCCAGTATGACCCCGGGACAGGGATATGGCTACACCTTC. Protein sequence: CASMTPGQGYGYTF.

This CDR3 is CASSLWASGQGGNTEAFF. CDR3 bases: TGCGCCAGCAGCTTGTGGGCATCGGGACAGGGAGGGAACACTGAAGCTTTCTTT. The chain employs TRBV5-1 and TRBJ1-1; 9 bases are shared with TRBD1. Germline CDR1 SGHRS, CDR2 YFSETQ. Germline trimming cut 1 base from V and 1 base from J; bases unmatched to any gene: 11. The CDR3 contains 18 residues.

The chain has TRBV6-5 and TRBJ1-6, with TRBD1 matching 8 bases. Germline V gene data show CDR1 as MNHEY and CDR2 as SVGAGI. This CDR3 is 14 amino acids long. The trim removed 8 bases at V and 10 bases at J, leaving 10 bases unmatched. This CDR3 is CASASDREGSPLHF. The CDR3 DNA reads TGTGCCAGCGCGTCGGACAGGGAGGGATCACCCCTCCACTTT.

The chain combines TRBV7-6 with TRBJ2-2, with D perhaps matching TRBD2 (6 bases). Germline V CDR1 and CDR2: SGHVS, FNYEAQ. V dropped 5 bases and J dropped 0 bases, with 16 bases sitting between them. The CDR3 totals 17 residues. The CDR3 reads CASSPRHGGANTGELFF. DNA for the CDR3: TGTGCCAGCAGCCCCCGGCACGGGGGTGCGAACACCGGGGAGCTGTTTTTT.

J is TRBJ2-1 and V is TRBV19; 10 nucleotides line up with TRBD2. The V and J ends lost 8 bases and 5 bases, in that order; junction bases with no gene match: 3. Germline V lookup: CDR1 LNHDA, CDR2 SQIVND (reference sequence). The CDR3 extends over 13 amino acids. In DNA form, the CDR3 reads TGTGCCAGTGGACTAGCGGTCAACAATGAGCAGTTCTTC. Protein product: CASGLAVNNEQFF.

This chain uses TRBV11-2 with TRBJ2-2, with D possibly TRBD1 on 6 matching bases. With 4 bases removed from V and 1 base from J, the gap between germline ends came to 13 bases. This CDR3 contains 16 residues. Germline V gene lookup returns CDR1 SGHAT and CDR2 FQNNGV. The CDR3 sequence is CASSSGTLKNTGELFF. The CDR3 nucleotides are TGTGCCAGCAGCTCCGGGACACTAAAGAACACCGGGGAGCTGTTTTTT.

The chain combines TRBV2 with TRBJ2-1; 8 positions match TRBD2. CDR3 length equals 15 residues. V lost 6 bases, J lost 0 bases, and 4 bases stayed unmatched. CDR1 and CDR2 from the germline V gene are SNHLY and FYNNEI. For the CDR3, the DNA is TGTGCCAGCAGGCCGGGACTAGGCTCCTACAATGAGCAGTTCTTC. It translates to CASRPGLGSYNEQFF.

The V call is TRBV14, the J call TRBJ1-1; 7 nucleotides match TRBD1. The CDR3 is 13 amino acids. The trim removed 1 base at V and 8 bases at J, leaving 4 bases unmatched. The germline V gene encodes CDR1 SGHDN and CDR2 FVKESK. The CDR3 DNA reads as TGTGCCAGCAGCCAAGTCCCAGGGGGGGAAGCTTTCTTT. It codes for CASSQVPGGEAFF.

The chain joins TRBV18 to TRBJ1-5; D may be TRBD1 (6 bases). Germline assignment: CDR1 KGHSH and CDR2 LQKENI. The V gene lost 3 bases and the J gene lost 4 bases, with 25 bases spanning the gap. CDR3 length: 19 amino acids. For the CDR3, the DNA is TGTGCCAGCTCACCTCGTCCCACAGGGACCTCCGCCAGGAATCAGCCCCAGCATTTT. Its protein is CASSPRPTGTSARNQPQHF.